The 15 T cell receptor beta chains below were found in one sample sequenced in a study of T cells in Graves' hyperthyroidism and ophthalmopathy. The source material, RNA transcripts, was used to amplify TCR beta CDR3 regions. The primer set for the first-round RT-PCR of the TCR CDR3 was HTBI. TCRdb re-called the multiplex PCR reads through MiXCR, storing one row per CDR3 protein. The sample has a few hundred thousand distinct CDR3 sequences; 15% are singletons. The sequenced material came from blood. The source of these receptors is a woman aged 30 to 39 with Graves' hyperthyroidism.

The chain recombines TRBV19 with TRBJ2-5, with a weak D call TRBD1 (6 bases). CDR3 length: 14 amino acids. Germline lookup yields CDR1 LNHDA and CDR2 SQIVND (reference sequence). Trimming removed 6 bases at V and 2 bases at J, with 13 bases between. The CDR3 region has the DNA TGTGCCAGTAGCTTCGGGACACCTCAAGAGACCCAGTACTTC. It translates to CASSFGTPQETQYF.

This clonotype was recorded a few times. The genes are TRBV24-1 and TRBJ2-1; possibly TRBD2 for D (6 bases). Germline V gene sequence: CDR1 KGHDR, CDR2 SFDVKD. The CDR3 totals 17 residues. Trimming shortened V by 4 bases and J by 1 base, and 16 bases separated the two germline ends. Here the CDR3 DNA reads TGTGCCACCAGTGACCCCCTAGCGCCCGGATCCTACAATGAGCAGTTCTTC. It yields the protein CATSDPLAPGSYNEQFF.

The rearrangement joins TRBV11-2 to TRBJ2-1, with D possibly matching TRBD2 (6 bases). There are 17 residues in the CDR3. Germline V gene data show CDR1 as SGHAT and CDR2 as FQNNGV. With 0 bases removed from V and 2 bases from J, the gap between germline ends came to 14 bases. CDR3 in amino acids: CASSLDRAGYPYNEQFF. The CDR3 DNA is TGTGCCAGCAGCTTAGATCGTGCGGGATATCCCTACAATGAGCAGTTCTTC. Full variable domain (outside the CDR3, taken from reference TRBV11-2 and TRBJ2-1): EAGVAQSPRYKIIEKRQSVAFWCNPISGHATLYWYQQILGQGPKLLIQFQNNGVVDDSQLPKDRFSAERLKGVDSTLKIQPAKLEDSAVYLCASSLDRAGYPYNEQFFGPGTRLTVL.

This clonotype was seen at least ten times. This rearrangement joins TRBV30 to TRBJ1-4; tentative D call: TRBD1 (6 bases). The CDR3 runs to 15 residues. The germline CDR1 and CDR2 sequences are GTSNPN and SVGIG (reference sequence). The germline V and J ends were trimmed by 0 bases and 3 bases, with 11 bases remaining between them. CDR3 amino acids: CAWSVLAGANEKLFF. Here the CDR3 DNA reads TGTGCCTGGAGTGTATTGGCAGGGGCTAATGAAAAACTGTTTTTT.

This clonotype was counted ten times or more. This chain uses TRBV20-1 with TRBJ2-3; 11 bases map to TRBD2. In germline, CDR1 is DFQATT, CDR2 SNEGSKA (reference sequence). This CDR3 spans 15 amino acids. V gave up 4 bases and J gave up 2 bases; unmatched junction bases: 5. CDR3 in DNA: TGCAGTGCTAACTTACTAGCGGGGGCCACAGATACGCAGTATTTT. This encodes CSANLLAGATDTQYF.

In the case of this clonotype: This may stem from a read error, because a much larger clone lies one nucleotide away. CDR3 DNA sequence: TGTGCCTGGGGACATAGGGACACCGGGGAGCTGTTTTTT. Amino acids: CAWGHRDTGELFF. V usage is TRBV30 and J usage is TRBJ2-2; perhaps TRBD1 as D (5 bases). The CDR3 runs 13 residues. V was shortened by 5 bases and J by 3 bases, with 10 bases between the two germline ends. Germline V gene lookup returns CDR1 GTSNPN and CDR2 SVGIG (reference sequence).

V is TRBV29-1 and J is TRBJ2-5; 8 nucleotides line up with TRBD2. Germline CDR1 is SQVTM and CDR2 is ANQGSEA. The CDR3 totals 19 residues. V was clipped by 6 bases and J by 1 base; unmatched bases: 22. CDR3 residues: CSVDPLTSGGVVVQETQYF. Here the CDR3 DNA reads TGCAGCGTCGACCCCCTAACTAGCGGAGGAGTTGTTGTCCAAGAGACCCAGTACTTC.

In this sample, this clonotype turned up many times. This rearrangement joins TRBV28 to TRBJ2-7, with D perhaps being TRBD1 or TRBD2 (5 bases each). Looked up from germline, CDR1 is MDHEN and CDR2 is SYDVKM. The germline V and J ends were trimmed by 2 bases and 4 bases, with 15 bases remaining between them. This CDR3 spans 15 amino acids. CDR3 nucleotides: TGTGCCAGCAGTTTAGAGCACAGCGGACATTACGAGCAGTACTTC. Its translation: CASSLEHSGHYEQYF.

This clonotype was recorded a few times. The rearrangement uses TRBV9 and TRBJ1-5, with D unresolved. Germline V gene sequence: CDR1 SGDLS, CDR2 YYNGEE. The CDR3 consists of 19 residues. V lost 0 bases to trimming and J lost 2 bases, with 21 bases between them. The CDR3 sequence is CASSVATAVFVFGNQPQHF. CDR3 nucleotides: TGTGCCAGCAGCGTAGCTACAGCGGTTTTCGTTTTTGGCAATCAGCCCCAGCATTTT.

At least ten counts were recorded for this clonotype. J is TRBJ2-5 and V is TRBV18, with a tentative D call TRBD1 (6 bases). This CDR3 comprises 11 residues. Germline loops: CDR1 KGHSH, CDR2 LQKENI. V lost 1 base, J lost 9 bases, and 6 bases lay in between. CDR3 protein: CASSPQGAQYF. The DNA of the CDR3 is TGTGCCAGCTCACCACAGGGGGCCCAGTACTTC. Based on the CDR3 plus reference TRBV18 and TRBJ2-5, the full variable domain is NAGVMQNPRHLVRRRGQEARLRCSPMKGHSHVYWYRQLPEEGLKFMVYLQKENIIDESGMPKERFSAEFPKEGPSILRIQQVVRGDSAAYFCASSPQGAQYFGPGTRLLVL.

This clonotype was recorded a few times. The chain recombines TRBV6-1 with TRBJ2-3; D ambiguous. With 10 bases removed from V and 1 base from J, the gap between germline ends came to 15 bases. The CDR3 contains 14 residues. In germline, CDR1 is MNHNS, CDR2 SASEGT. The CDR3 nucleotides are TGTGCCACTCGCCCCGGCGTTGGCACAGATACGCAGTATTTT. It is translated as CATRPGVGTDTQYF.

This clonotype has just a few counts. The CDR3 region is CASSLIQGNHGYTF. The CDR3 DNA sequence: TGTGCCAGCAGCTTAATCCAGGGTAATCACGGCTACACCTTC. The V and J genes are TRBV7-8 and TRBJ1-2; weak D call: TRBD1 (5 bases). In germline, CDR1 is SGHVS, CDR2 FQNEAQ. Deletions cut 2 bases from V and 8 bases from J, with 15 bases between. The CDR3 is 14 residues long. Combining the CDR3 with reference TRBV7-8 and TRBJ1-2 gives the whole variable domain GAGVSQSPRYKVAKRGQDVALRCDPISGHVSLFWYQQALGQGPEFLTYFQNEAQLDKSGLPSDRFFAERPEGSVSTLKIQRTQQEDSAVYLCASSLIQGNHGYTFGSGTRLTVV.

V gene TRBV28 combines with J gene TRBJ2-1; 8 bases fit TRBD2. Unmatched junction bases numbered 12, after V lost 3 bases and J lost 5 bases. This CDR3 comprises 17 residues. The germline gives CDR1 MDHEN, CDR2 SYDVKM. As DNA, the CDR3 is TGTGCCAGCAGTTTGGGACGGCGAGCGGGGGTTAACAATGAGCAGTTCTTC. The encoded protein is CASSLGRRAGVNNEQFF. Supplemented by reference TRBV28 and TRBJ2-1, the full variable domain reads DVKVTQSSRYLVKRTGEKVFLECVQDMDHENMFWYRQDPGLGLRLIYFSYDVKMKEKGDIPEGYSVSREKKERFSLILESASTNQTSMYLCASSLGRRAGVNNEQFFGPGTRLTVL.

This clonotype was observed at least ten times. The V and J genes are TRBV7-2 and TRBJ2-5; D is uncertain. V was shortened by 5 bases and J by 0 bases, with 7 bases between the two germline ends. There are 13 residues in the CDR3. Germline CDR1 and CDR2: SGHTA and FQGNSA. The CDR3 reads CASSRNNQETQYF. CDR3 nucleotide sequence: TGTGCCAGCAGCCGTAACAACCAAGAGACCCAGTACTTC.

This clonotype has only a few counts. This may be a read error, as it is one base from a much larger clone. The genes are TRBV9 and TRBJ2-7; TRBD1 is a possible D gene (5 bases). This CDR3 region has 14 residues. Germline V gene data show CDR1 as SGDLS and CDR2 as YYNGEE. This CDR3 reads CASSGDSWGYEQCF. The CDR3 DNA reads TGTGCCAGCAGCGGAGACAGCTGGGGCTACGAGCAGTGCTTC.